These 13 T cell receptor beta chains originate from one sample sequenced in a study of patients and donors after allogeneic stem cell transplantation. In TCRdb, the RT-PCR reads were re-called with MiXCR into one record per CDR3 protein. Of about 200,000 distinct CDR3 sequences listed, 35% to 45% are singletons. The source material was blood, either unsorted or a sorted T cell fraction (not recorded which). Receptors were obtained from a human donor who was either an allogeneic HSCT recipient or a stem cell or donor lymphocyte infusion donor (not recorded which). It is not recorded whose cells these are; they may come from a transplant donor.

This clonotype has a handful of counts. CDR3 sequence (DNA): TGTGCCATCAGTGACCGGATGAGAGGGGGAACCACTGAAGCTTTCTTT. Its protein is CAISDRMRGGTTEAFF. This chain joins TRBV10-3 and TRBJ1-1, with a possible D match to TRBD1 (6 bases). The CDR3 contains 16 residues. Germline-derived CDR1 and CDR2 are ENHRY and SYGVKD. The ends were cut back, 3 bases at V and 4 bases at J, with 18 bases in the middle.

This clonotype was observed a few times. J is TRBJ2-1 and V is TRBV24-1, with no clear D. The germline V gene encodes CDR1 KGHDR and CDR2 SFDVKD. Trimming removed 3 bases at V and 4 bases at J, with 15 bases between. The CDR3 is 16 amino acids. CDR3 region: CATSDTKGYGYNEQFF. CDR3 nucleotides: TGTGCCACCAGTGATACGAAGGGTTATGGATACAATGAGCAGTTCTTC.

This clonotype showed up just a few times. This sequence joins TRBV12-3 or TRBV12-4 and TRBJ1-2; D gene ambiguous. This CDR3 region has 13 residues. Trimming left V 0 bases short and J 8 bases short, with 10 bases between. The DNA for the CDR3 is TGTGCCAGCAGTTTAGCGGGGTTATACGGCTACACCTTC. Translation gives CASSLAGLYGYTF.

The chain's CDR3 is CASSYYREAFF. The DNA of the CDR3 is TGTGCCAGCAGCTACTACAGGGAAGCTTTCTTT. The V gene is TRBV12-3 or TRBV12-4, the J gene TRBJ1-1; perhaps TRBD1 as D (5 bases). The V and J ends lost 6 bases and 8 bases respectively, with 10 bases between them. This CDR3 has 11 amino acids.

DNA for the CDR3: TGCGCCAGCAGCAATGCCCCGGGACAGGACAATCAGCCCCAGCATTTT. This encodes CASSNAPGQDNQPQHF. The rearrangement links TRBV4-1 to TRBJ1-5; 8 nucleotides line up with TRBD1. Per germline, CDR1 MGHRA and CDR2 YSYEKL. The CDR3 is made up of 16 amino acids. V lost 5 bases, J lost 3 bases, and 9 bases stayed unmatched.

The V call is TRBV27, the J call TRBJ1-4, with D unresolved. Germline V gene data show CDR1 as MNHEY and CDR2 as SMNVEV (reference sequence). The CDR3 covers 15 residues. Trimming took 0 bases from V and 7 from J, leaving 12 bases between them. The CDR3 protein is CASSLSMGLGEKLFF. DNA of the CDR3: TGTGCCAGCAGTTTATCGATGGGGTTAGGTGAAAAACTGTTTTTT. Full variable domain (outside the CDR3, taken from reference TRBV27 and TRBJ1-4): EAQVTQNPRYLITVTGKKLTVTCSQNMNHEYMSWYRQDPGLGLRQIYYSMNVEVTDKGDVPEGYKVSRKEKRNFPLILESPSPNQTSLYFCASSLSMGLGEKLFFGSGTQLSVL.

This rearrangement joins TRBV15 to TRBJ1-1; the D is unclear. V shed 1 base and J shed 0 bases, with 12 bases lying between them. This CDR3 is built from 16 residues. Germline V gene sequence: CDR1 LNHNV, CDR2 YYDKDF (reference sequence). The CDR3 is CATSRGGVEMNTEAFF. CDR3 DNA: TGTGCCACCAGCAGAGGGGGAGTCGAAATGAACACTGAAGCTTTCTTT. Complete variable domain (other parts from reference TRBV15 and TRBJ1-1): DAMVIQNPRYQVTQFGKPVTLSCSQTLNHNVMYWYQQKSSQAPKLLFHYYDKDFNNEADTPDNFQSRRPNTSFCFLDIRSPGLGDTAMYLCATSRGGVEMNTEAFFGQGTRLTVV.

The chain has TRBV20-1 and TRBJ2-1; 8 nucleotides match TRBD2. The CDR3 length is 15 residues. Germline CDR1 DFQATT, CDR2 SNEGSKA (reference sequence). V trimming: 6 bases; J trimming: 7 bases; junction bases outside the gene matches: 14. The CDR3 coding sequence is TGCAGTGCCAGGCATGGGAGCGGGGGTAAGAATGAGCAGTTCTTC. It codes for CSARHGSGGKNEQFF.

V is TRBV5-1 and J is TRBJ2-3; 7 bases align to TRBD1. Per the germline V gene, CDR1 is SGHRS and CDR2 is YFSETQ. The trim removed 2 bases at V and 4 bases at J, leaving 7 bases unmatched. CDR3 length: 15 amino acids. CDR3 coding DNA: TGCGCCAGCAGCTTTACAGGGGCAGGATCAGATACGCAGTATTTT. This codes for CASSFTGAGSDTQYF.

The rearrangement uses TRBV3-1 and TRBJ2-1; tentative D call: TRBD2 (5 bases). This CDR3 has 15 amino acids. In germline, CDR1 is LGHDT, CDR2 YNNKEL (reference sequence). V gave up 4 bases and J gave up 0 bases, with 10 bases separating them. Here the CDR3 reads CASSRETRSYNEQFF. The DNA of the CDR3 is TGTGCCAGCAGCCGGGAGACGCGCTCCTACAATGAGCAGTTCTTC.

This clonotype came up a few times. The chain employs TRBV12-3 or TRBV12-4 and TRBJ1-5; tentative D call: TRBD1 (5 bases). This CDR3 region has 15 residues. V gave up 7 bases and J gave up 2 bases, with 15 bases separating them. The CDR3 bases are TGTGCCAGCAAAGGGGCCCTACTAGGCAATCAGCCCCAGCATTTT. Translation gives CASKGALLGNQPQHF.

The chain uses TRBV10-3 and TRBJ1-4; tentatively, D is TRBD1 (5 bases). The V end lost 11 bases, the J end lost 8 bases, and 24 bases lay between the germline ends. Germline CDR1 ENHRY, CDR2 SYGVKD. The CDR3 length is 15 residues. CDR3 region: CASSPLREPGEKLFF. The CDR3 bases are TGTGCCTCCTCTCCGTTGCGAGAACCAGGGGAAAAACTGTTTTTT.

The chain links TRBV20-1 to TRBJ2-3; D may correspond to TRBD1 or TRBD2 (5 bases each). V was cut by 2 bases and J by 2 bases, with 8 bases left in between. Germline V gene lookup returns CDR1 DFQATT and CDR2 SNEGSKA (reference sequence). This CDR3 comprises 13 residues. CDR3 DNA: TGCAGTGCTAGACTGGGGACCACAGATACGCAGTATTTT. Its protein product is CSARLGTTDTQYF.